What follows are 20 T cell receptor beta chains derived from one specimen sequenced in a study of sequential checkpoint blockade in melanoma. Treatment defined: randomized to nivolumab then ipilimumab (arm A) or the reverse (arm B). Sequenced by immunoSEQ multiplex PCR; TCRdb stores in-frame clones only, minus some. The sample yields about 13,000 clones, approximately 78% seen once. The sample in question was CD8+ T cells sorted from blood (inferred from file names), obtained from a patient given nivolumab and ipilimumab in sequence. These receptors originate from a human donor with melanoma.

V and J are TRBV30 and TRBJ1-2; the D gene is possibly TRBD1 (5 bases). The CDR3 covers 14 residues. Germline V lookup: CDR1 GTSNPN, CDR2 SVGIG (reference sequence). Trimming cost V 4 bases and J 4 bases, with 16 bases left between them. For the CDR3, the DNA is TGTGCCTGGAAAGTCGGGGGTTCTGGCTATGGCTACACCTTC. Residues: CAWKVGGSGYGYTF.

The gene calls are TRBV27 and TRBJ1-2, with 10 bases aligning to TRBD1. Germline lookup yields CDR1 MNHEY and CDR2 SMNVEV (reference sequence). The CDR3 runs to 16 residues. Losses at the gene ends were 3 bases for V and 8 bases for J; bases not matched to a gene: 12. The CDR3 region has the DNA TGTGCCAGCAGTTTCCACCGGGACAGGGGATTTCGGGGCTACACCTTC. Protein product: CASSFHRDRGFRGYTF.

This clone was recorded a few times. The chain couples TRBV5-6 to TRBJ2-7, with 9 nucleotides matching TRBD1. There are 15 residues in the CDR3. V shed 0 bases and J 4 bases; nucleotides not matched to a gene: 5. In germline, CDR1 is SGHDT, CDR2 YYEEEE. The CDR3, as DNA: TGTGCCAGCAGCTTGGCCCCGGGACAGGGTTACGAGCAGTACTTC. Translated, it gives CASSLAPGQGYEQYF.

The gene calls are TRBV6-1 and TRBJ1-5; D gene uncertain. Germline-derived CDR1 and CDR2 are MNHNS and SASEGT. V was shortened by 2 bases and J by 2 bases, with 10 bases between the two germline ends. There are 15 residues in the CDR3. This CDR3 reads CASSERYGGNQPQHF. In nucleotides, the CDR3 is TGTGCCAGCAGTGAACGGTACGGAGGCAATCAGCCCCAGCATTTT.

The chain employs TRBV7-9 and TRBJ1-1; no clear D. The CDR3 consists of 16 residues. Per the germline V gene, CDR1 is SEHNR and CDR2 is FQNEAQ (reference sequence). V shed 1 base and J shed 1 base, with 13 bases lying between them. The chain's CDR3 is CASSLDSWGGNTEAFF. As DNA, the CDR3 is TGTGCCAGCAGCTTAGATAGTTGGGGAGGGAACACTGAAGCTTTCTTT. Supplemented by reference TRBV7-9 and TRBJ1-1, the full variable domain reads DTGVSQNPRHKITKRGQNVTFRCDPISEHNRLYWYRQTLGQGPEFLTYFQNEAQLEKSRLLSDRFSAERPKGSFSTLEIQRTEQGDSAMYLCASSLDSWGGNTEAFFGQGTRLTVV.

The CDR3 sequence is CASSPGTGPYEQYF. Here the CDR3 DNA reads TGTGCCAGCAGCCCCGGGACAGGGCCCTACGAGCAGTACTTC. The chain links TRBV27 to TRBJ2-5, with 9 positions matching TRBD1. With the DNA end fitting TRBJ2-7 better, the J assignment may be wrong. This CDR3 is 14 amino acids long. CDR1 is MNHEY, CDR2 SMNVEV, per germline (reference sequence).

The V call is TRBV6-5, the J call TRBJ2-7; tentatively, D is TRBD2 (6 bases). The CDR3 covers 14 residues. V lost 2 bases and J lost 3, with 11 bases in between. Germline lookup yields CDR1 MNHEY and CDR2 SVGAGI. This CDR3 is CASSYHKDYYEQYF. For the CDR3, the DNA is TGTGCCAGCAGTTACCACAAGGACTACTACGAGCAGTACTTC.

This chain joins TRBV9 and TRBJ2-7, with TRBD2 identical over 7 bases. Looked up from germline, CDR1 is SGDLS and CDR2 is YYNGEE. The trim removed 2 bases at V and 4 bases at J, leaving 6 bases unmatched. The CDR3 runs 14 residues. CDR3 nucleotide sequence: TGTGCCAGCAGCGTTCGGGTTAGCGGGTACGAGCAGTACTTC. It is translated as CASSVRVSGYEQYF. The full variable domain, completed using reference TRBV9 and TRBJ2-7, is DSGVTQTPKHLITATGQRVTLRCSPRSGDLSVYWYQQSLDQGLQFLIQYYNGEERAKGNILERFSAQQFPDLHSELNLSSLELGDSALYFCASSVRVSGYEQYFGPGTRLTVT.

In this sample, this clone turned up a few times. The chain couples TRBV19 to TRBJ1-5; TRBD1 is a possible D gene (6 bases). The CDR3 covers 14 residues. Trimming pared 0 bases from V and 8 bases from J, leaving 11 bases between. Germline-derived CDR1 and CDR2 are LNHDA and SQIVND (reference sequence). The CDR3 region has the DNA TGTGCCAGTAGTATAGAACAGGGCCTTGAGCCCCAGCATTTT. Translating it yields CASSIEQGLEPQHF. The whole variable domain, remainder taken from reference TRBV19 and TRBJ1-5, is DGGITQSPKYLFRKEGQNVTLSCEQNLNHDAMYWYRQDPGQGLRLIYYSQIVNDFQKGDIAEGYSVSREKKESFPLTVTSAQKNPTAFYLCASSIEQGLEPQHFGDGTRLSIL.

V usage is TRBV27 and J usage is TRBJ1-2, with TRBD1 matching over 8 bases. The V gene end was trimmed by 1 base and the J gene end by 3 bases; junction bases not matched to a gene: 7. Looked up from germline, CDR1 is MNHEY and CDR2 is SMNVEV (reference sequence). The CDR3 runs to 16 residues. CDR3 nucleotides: TGTGCCAGCAGTTTATGGGCAGGGGGCGAATACTATGGCTACACCTTC. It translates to CASSLWAGGEYYGYTF.

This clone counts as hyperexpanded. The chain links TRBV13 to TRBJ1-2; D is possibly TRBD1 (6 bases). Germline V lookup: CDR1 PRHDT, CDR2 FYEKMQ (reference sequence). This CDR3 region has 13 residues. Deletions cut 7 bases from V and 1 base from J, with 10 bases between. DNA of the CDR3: TGTGCCAGCACCCCACAGGGTAACTATGGCTACACCTTC. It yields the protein CASTPQGNYGYTF.

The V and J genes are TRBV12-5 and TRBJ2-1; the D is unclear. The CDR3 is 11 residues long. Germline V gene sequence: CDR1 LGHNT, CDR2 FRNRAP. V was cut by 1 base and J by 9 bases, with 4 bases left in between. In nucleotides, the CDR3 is TGTGCTAGTGGTTTGGCCTCTGAGCAGTTCTTC. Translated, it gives CASGLASEQFF. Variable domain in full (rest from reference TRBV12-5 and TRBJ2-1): DARVTQTPRHKVTEMGQEVTMRCQPILGHNTVFWYRQTMMQGLELLAYFRNRAPLDDSGMPKDRFSAEMPDATLATLKIQPSEPRDSAVYFCASGLASEQFFGPGTRLTVL.

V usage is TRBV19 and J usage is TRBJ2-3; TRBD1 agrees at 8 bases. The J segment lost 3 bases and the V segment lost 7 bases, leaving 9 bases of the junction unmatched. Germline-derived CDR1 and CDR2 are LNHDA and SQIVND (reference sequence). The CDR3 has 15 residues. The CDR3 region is CASTWTGLKTDTQYF. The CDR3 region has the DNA TGTGCCAGTACGTGGACAGGGTTAAAAACAGATACGCAGTATTTT. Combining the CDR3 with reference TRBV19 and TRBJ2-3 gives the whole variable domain DGGITQSPKYLFRKEGQNVTLSCEQNLNHDAMYWYRQDPGQGLRLIYYSQIVNDFQKGDIAEGYSVSREKKESFPLTVTSAQKNPTAFYLCASTWTGLKTDTQYFGPGTRLTVL.

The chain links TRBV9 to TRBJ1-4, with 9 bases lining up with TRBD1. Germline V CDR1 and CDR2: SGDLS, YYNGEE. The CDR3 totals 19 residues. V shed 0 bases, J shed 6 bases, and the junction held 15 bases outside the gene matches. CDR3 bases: TGTGCCAGCAGCGTAGAGTGGACAGGGGCCCCACCGACTTATGAAAAACTGTTTTTT. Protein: CASSVEWTGAPPTYEKLFF.

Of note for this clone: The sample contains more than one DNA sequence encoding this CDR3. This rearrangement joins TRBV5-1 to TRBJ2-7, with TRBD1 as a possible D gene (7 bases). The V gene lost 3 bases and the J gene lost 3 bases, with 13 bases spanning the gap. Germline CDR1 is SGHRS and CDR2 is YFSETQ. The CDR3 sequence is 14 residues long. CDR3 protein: CASSWRGHVYEQYF. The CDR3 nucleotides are TGCGCCAGCAGCTGGAGGGGGCACGTCTACGAGCAGTACTTC.

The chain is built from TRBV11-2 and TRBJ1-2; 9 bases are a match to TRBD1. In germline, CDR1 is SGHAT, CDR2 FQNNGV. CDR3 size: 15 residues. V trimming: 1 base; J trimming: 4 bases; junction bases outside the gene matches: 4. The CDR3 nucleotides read TGTGCCAGCAGCTTAGGGACAGGGGTGCTCTATGGCTACACCTTC. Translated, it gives CASSLGTGVLYGYTF.

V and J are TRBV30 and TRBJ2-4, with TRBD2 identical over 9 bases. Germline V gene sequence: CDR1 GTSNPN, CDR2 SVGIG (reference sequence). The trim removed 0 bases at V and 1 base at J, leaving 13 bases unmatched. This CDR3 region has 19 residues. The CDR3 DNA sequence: TGTGCCTGGAGTGTAGATGGACTAGCGTACGCCGGGGCCAAAAACATTCAGTACTTC. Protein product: CAWSVDGLAYAGAKNIQYF. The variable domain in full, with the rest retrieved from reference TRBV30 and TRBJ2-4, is SQTIHQWPATLVQPVGSPLSLECTVEGTSNPNLYWYRQAAGRGLQLLFYSVGIGQISSEVPQNLSASRPQDRQFILSSKKLLLSDSGFYLCAWSVDGLAYAGAKNIQYFGAGTRLSVL.

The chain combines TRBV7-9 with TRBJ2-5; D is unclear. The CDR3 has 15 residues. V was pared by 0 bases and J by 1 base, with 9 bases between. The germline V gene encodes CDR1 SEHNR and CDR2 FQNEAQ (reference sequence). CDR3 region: CASSLAATPQETQYF. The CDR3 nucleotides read TGTGCCAGCAGCTTAGCGGCGACACCCCAAGAGACCCAGTACTTC.

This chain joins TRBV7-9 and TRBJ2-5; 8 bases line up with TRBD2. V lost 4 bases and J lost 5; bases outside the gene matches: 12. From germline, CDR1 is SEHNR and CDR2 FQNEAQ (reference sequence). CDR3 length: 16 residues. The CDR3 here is CASSSTRLALRETQYF. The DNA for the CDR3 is TGTGCCAGCAGCTCAACCAGACTAGCGTTGAGGGAGACCCAGTACTTC.

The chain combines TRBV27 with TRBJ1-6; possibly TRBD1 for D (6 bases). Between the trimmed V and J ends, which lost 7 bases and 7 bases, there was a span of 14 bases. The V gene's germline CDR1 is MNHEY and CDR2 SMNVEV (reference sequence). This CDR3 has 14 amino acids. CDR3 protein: CASTGGQQNSPLHF. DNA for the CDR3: TGTGCCAGCACCGGAGGACAGCAGAATTCACCCCTCCACTTT.